This T cell receptor (beta chain) stems from a study of naive and memory T cell subsets. Study-level points and caveats: From naive to CM, EM and EMRA, diversity decreased and Gini increased. Naive repertoires, especially CD8, held a few larger clonotypes, possibly memory cells re-expressing CD45RA. Activation and differentiation may alter RNA-based TCR counts. There was no ground truth to check naive and memory subset results.

This CDR3 contains 13 residues. V lost 6 bases and J lost 9, with 18 bases in between. Germline V gene data show CDR1 as MNHEY and CDR2 as SMNVEV (reference sequence). Two oligonucleotides, mixed equimolar, formed the beta constant-region primer covering TRBC1 and TRBC2. Ligated cDNA was amplified by four rounds of PCR with nested alpha and beta constant-region primers and SP2. TCRdb passed the UMI-ligation and nested PCR reads through MiXCR, listing each CDR3 protein once. The sample contains 150,000 or so distinct CDR3 sequences, over 20% of which appear only once. This clonotype has at least ten counts. Its antigen is still unknown.

Sequenced: naive CD4+ T cells from blood. This rearrangement joins TRBV27 to TRBJ2-7; TRBD1 is a possible D gene (6 bases). The sequence was obtained from a human donor in good health. The DNA of the CDR3 is TGTGCCAGCAGAAGGACAGACGGAAGCGGGCAGTACTTC. Translating gives CASRRTDGSGQYF.